The next 13 T cell receptor beta chains were all read from a single sample in a study of cytomegalovirus exposure and HLA in healthy donors. Primers: 60 Vbeta forward and 13 Jbeta reverse. Sequenced by immunoSEQ multiplex PCR; TCRdb stores in-frame clones only, minus some. The data contain over 110,000 clones, around 82% of them seen just once; the ten biggest clones take up about 3.2%. Sample: PBMCs. Receptor source: a female donor in good health and CMV-seronegative.

This sequence joins TRBV30 and TRBJ1-2; D possibly corresponds to TRBD1 (6 bases). Germline CDR1 reads GTSNPN; CDR2 reads SVGIG (reference sequence). CDR3 length: 14 amino acids. V lost 1 base and J 9 bases, leaving 18 bases between the germline ends. CDR3 sequence (DNA): TGTGCCTGGAGTGCGGACAGCGGTGTTATGAGCTACACCTTC. Translating gives CAWSADSGVMSYTF.

The rearrangement links TRBV11-2 to TRBJ2-1; 8 positions agree with TRBD2. Germline CDR1 and CDR2: SGHAT and FQNNGV. The CDR3 has 16 amino acids. The V segment lost 5 bases and the J segment 0 bases; nucleotides outside the gene matches: 6. The CDR3 DNA reads TGTGCCAGCAGCCGTAGCGGGGCAAGCTCCTACAATGAGCAGTTCTTC. Protein sequence: CASSRSGASSYNEQFF.

The CDR3 DNA sequence: TGTGCCAGCAGCTTGGTACCGGGAACTATTTCGTTAACTAACTATGGCTACACCTTC. Translated, it gives CASSLVPGTISLTNYGYTF. The rearrangement links TRBV5-6 to TRBJ1-2; unclear D gene. The CDR3 is 19 amino acids. V was pared by 0 bases and J by 0 bases, with 21 bases between. The germline CDR1 and CDR2 sequences are SGHDT and YYEEEE.

This clone was detected a few times. The chain joins TRBV19 to TRBJ1-3; 7 bases line up with TRBD1. J gave up 0 bases and V 3 bases, and 5 bases lay outside the gene matches. CDR1 and CDR2 from the germline V gene are LNHDA and SQIVND (reference sequence). The CDR3 length is 16 residues. CDR3 bases: TGTGCCAGTAGTATTGAGGGGGCGCCCTCTGGAAACACCATATATTTT. As protein: CASSIEGAPSGNTIYF. Drawing the rest from reference TRBV19 and TRBJ1-3, the complete variable domain is DGGITQSPKYLFRKEGQNVTLSCEQNLNHDAMYWYRQDPGQGLRLIYYSQIVNDFQKGDIAEGYSVSREKKESFPLTVTSAQKNPTAFYLCASSIEGAPSGNTIYFGEGSWLTVV.

To note about this clone: Compared with germline, one end of the junction differs, possibly owing to a read error. This CDR3 is CASSPGLAPKRGF. As DNA, the CDR3 is TGTGCCAGCAGTCCGGGACTAGCCCCGAAAAGGGGTTTT. The chain combines TRBV28 with TRBJ2-3; the match to TRBD2 covers 9 bases. Per germline, CDR1 MDHEN and CDR2 SYDVKM. This CDR3 has 13 residues.

The chain employs TRBV7-9 and TRBJ2-3; the match to TRBD1 covers 8 bases. This CDR3 region has 18 residues. Germline CDR1 is SEHNR and CDR2 is FQNEAQ (reference sequence). The V gene end was trimmed by 5 bases and the J gene end by 5 bases; junction bases not matched to a gene: 18. This CDR3 reads CASSTPIGRTGLEDTQYF. The DNA for the CDR3 is TGTGCCAGCAGCACCCCGATAGGGAGGACAGGGCTGGAAGATACGCAGTATTTT.

J is TRBJ2-1 and V is TRBV19; the match to TRBD2 covers 9 bases. This CDR3 is built from 15 residues. V was clipped by 5 bases and J by 2 bases; unmatched bases: 4. Germline loops: CDR1 LNHDA, CDR2 SQIVND (reference sequence). DNA for the CDR3: TGTGCCAGTAGTGGAGTAGCGGGAGCCTACAATGAGCAGTTCTTC. Translation: CASSGVAGAYNEQFF.

The sample holds a few counts of this clone. The chain combines TRBV7-8 with TRBJ2-7; a possible D gene is TRBD1 (6 bases). CDR1 SGHVS and CDR2 FQNEAQ come from the germline V gene. Trimming pared 4 bases from V and 7 bases from J, leaving 14 bases between. The length of the CDR3 is 13 residues. CDR3 loop: CASSSRTVGEQYF. In nucleotides, the CDR3 is TGTGCCAGCAGCTCCCGGACAGTCGGAGAGCAGTACTTC.

The chain combines TRBV5-1 with TRBJ1-2; TRBD1 matches 9 bases. Germline-derived CDR1 and CDR2 are SGHRS and YFSETQ. V lost 4 bases to trimming and J lost 6 bases; unmatched junction nucleotides: 13. The CDR3 totals 16 residues. CDR3 protein: CASSGGPDRGIDGYTF. The CDR3 region has the DNA TGCGCCAGCAGCGGGGGCCCGGACAGGGGAATCGATGGCTACACCTTC. Drawing the rest from reference TRBV5-1 and TRBJ1-2, the complete variable domain is KAGVTQTPRYLIKTRGQQVTLSCSPISGHRSVSWYQQTPGQGLQFLFEYFSETQRNKGNFPGRFSGRQFSNSRSEMNVSTLELGDSALYLCASSGGPDRGIDGYTFGSGTRLTVV.

This clone has just one count. An end of the junction does not agree with germline; a read error may underlie this. This chain connects TRBV7-7 to TRBJ1-6; no definite D call. CDR1 SSHAT and CDR2 FNYEAQ come from the germline V gene (reference sequence). This CDR3 has 13 amino acids. The CDR3 loop reads CASSTSLNSPLHF. The CDR3 coding sequence is TGTGCTAGCAGTACTAGCTTAAATTCACCCCTCCACTTT.

The chain couples TRBV28 to TRBJ1-2; D is perhaps TRBD1 (6 bases). Germline assignment: CDR1 MDHEN and CDR2 SYDVKM. The ends were cut back, 5 bases at V and 7 bases at J, with 14 bases in the middle. The CDR3 consists of 13 residues. CDR3 in amino acids: CASSPTDRSGYTF. The CDR3 bases are TGTGCCAGCAGTCCCACCGACAGGTCTGGCTACACCTTC.

The chain links TRBV7-6 to TRBJ2-5; TRBD2 agrees at 10 bases. The CDR3 runs to 15 residues. V trimming: 1 base; J trimming: 6 bases; junction bases outside the gene matches: 5. Germline V gene lookup returns CDR1 SGHVS and CDR2 FNYEAQ. The CDR3 loop reads CASSLVLAGEQTQYF. The DNA for the CDR3 is TGTGCCAGCAGCTTAGTTCTAGCGGGAGAGCAGACCCAGTACTTC.

The CDR3 region is CASSGGQGISGYTF. CDR3 in DNA: TGTGCCAGTAGTGGGGGACAGGGGATCTCTGGCTACACCTTC. This chain connects TRBV19 to TRBJ1-2; 10 bases fit TRBD1. CDR1 and CDR2 (germline): LNHDA, SQIVND (reference sequence). The CDR3 has 14 residues. Unmatched junction bases numbered 7, after V lost 5 bases and J lost 7 bases.